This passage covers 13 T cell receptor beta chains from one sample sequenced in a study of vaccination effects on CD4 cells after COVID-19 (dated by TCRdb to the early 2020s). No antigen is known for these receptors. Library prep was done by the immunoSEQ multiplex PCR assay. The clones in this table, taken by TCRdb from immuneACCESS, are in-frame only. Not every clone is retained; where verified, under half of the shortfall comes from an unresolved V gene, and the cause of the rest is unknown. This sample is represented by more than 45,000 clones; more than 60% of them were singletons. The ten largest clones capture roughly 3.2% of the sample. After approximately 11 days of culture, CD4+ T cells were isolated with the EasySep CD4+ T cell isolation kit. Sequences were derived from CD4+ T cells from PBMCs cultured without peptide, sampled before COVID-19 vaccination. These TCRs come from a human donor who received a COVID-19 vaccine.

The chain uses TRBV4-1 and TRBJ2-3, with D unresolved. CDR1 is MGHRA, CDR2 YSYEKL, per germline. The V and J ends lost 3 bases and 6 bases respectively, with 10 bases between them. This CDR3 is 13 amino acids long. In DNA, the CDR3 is TGCGCCAGCAGCCATCCTCCCGGGGATACGCAGTATTTT. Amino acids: CASSHPPGDTQYF.

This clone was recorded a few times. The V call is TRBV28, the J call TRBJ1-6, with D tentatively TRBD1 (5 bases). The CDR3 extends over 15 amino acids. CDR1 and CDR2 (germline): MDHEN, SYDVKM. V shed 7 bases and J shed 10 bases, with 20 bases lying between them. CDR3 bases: TGTGCCAGCACCCGGAGGTCAGGGTACGGATCACCCCTCCACTTT. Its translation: CASTRRSGYGSPLHF.

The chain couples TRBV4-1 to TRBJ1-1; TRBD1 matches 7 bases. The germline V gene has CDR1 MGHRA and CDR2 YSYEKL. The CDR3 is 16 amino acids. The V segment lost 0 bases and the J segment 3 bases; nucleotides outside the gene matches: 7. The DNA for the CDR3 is TGCGCCAGCAGCCAAGAAGAGCAGGGGGTCTACACTGAAGCTTTCTTT. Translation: CASSQEEQGVYTEAFF.

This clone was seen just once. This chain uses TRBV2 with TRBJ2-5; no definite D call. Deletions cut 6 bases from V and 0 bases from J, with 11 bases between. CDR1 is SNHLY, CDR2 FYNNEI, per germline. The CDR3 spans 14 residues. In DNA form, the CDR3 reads TGTGCCAGCAGGTCGAGGACCAACCAAGAGACCCAGTACTTC. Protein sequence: CASRSRTNQETQYF.

The DNA of the CDR3 is TGTGCCGGGAACAGGGGTCCGTATGGCTACACCTTC. Amino acid sequence: CAGNRGPYGYTF. The chain carries TRBV30 and TRBJ1-2, with 7 positions matching TRBD1. After removal of 8 bases from V and 5 bases from J, the junction contained 8 bases not matched to a gene. This CDR3 has 12 amino acids. Germline assignment: CDR1 GTSNPN and CDR2 SVGIG (reference sequence).

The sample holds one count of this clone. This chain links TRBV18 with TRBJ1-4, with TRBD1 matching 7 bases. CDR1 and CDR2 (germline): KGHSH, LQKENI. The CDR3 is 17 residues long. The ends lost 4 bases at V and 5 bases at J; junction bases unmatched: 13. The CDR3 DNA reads TGTGCCAGCTCACTATACACGGGGACAGACGGGAATGAAAAACTGTTTTTT. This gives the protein CASSLYTGTDGNEKLFF.

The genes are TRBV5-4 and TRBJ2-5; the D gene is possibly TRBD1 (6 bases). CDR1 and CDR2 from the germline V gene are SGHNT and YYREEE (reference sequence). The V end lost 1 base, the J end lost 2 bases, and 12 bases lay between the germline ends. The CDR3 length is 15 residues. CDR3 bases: TGTGCCAGCAGCTTGCAGGGGTATCGGCAAGAGACCCAGTACTTC. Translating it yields CASSLQGYRQETQYF.

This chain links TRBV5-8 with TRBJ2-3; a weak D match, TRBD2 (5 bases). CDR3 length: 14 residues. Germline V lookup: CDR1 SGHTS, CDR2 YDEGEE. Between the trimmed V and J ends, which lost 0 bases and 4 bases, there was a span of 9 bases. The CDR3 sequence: CASSLDLAPDTQYF. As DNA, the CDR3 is TGTGCCAGCAGCTTGGACCTAGCCCCAGATACGCAGTATTTT.

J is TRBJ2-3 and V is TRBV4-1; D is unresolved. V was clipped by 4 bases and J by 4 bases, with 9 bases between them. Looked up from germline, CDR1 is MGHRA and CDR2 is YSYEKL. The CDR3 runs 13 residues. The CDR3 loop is CASSPLRADTQYF. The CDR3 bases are TGCGCCAGCAGCCCCCTTAGGGCAGATACGCAGTATTTT.

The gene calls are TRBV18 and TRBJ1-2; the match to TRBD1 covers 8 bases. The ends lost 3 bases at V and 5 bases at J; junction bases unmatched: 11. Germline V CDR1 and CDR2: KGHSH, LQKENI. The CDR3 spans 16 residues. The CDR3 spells CASSPTTPGQAYGYTF. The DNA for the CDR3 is TGTGCCAGCTCACCGACTACACCGGGACAGGCGTATGGCTACACCTTC.

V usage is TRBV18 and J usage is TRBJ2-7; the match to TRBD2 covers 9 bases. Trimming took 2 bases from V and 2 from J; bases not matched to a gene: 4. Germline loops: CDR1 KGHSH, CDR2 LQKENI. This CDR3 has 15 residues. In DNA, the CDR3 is TGTGCCAGCTCACCATCAGCGGGGGGCCCCTACGAGCAGTACGTC. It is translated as CASSPSAGGPYEQYV.

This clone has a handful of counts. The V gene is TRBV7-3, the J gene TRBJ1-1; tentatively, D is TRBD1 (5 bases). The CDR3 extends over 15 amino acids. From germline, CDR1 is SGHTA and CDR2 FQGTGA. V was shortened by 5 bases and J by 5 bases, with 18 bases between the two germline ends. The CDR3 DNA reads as TGTGCCAGCAGCCGGACCGGGACCGCGGGGACTGAAGCTTTCTTT. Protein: CASSRTGTAGTEAFF.

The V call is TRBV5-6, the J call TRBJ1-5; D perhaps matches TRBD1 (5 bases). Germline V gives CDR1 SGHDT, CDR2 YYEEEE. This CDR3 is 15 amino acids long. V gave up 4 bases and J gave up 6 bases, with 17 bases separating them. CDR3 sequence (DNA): TGTGCCAGCAGCCCCCGCGGGGGGTCAAGTCAGCCCCAGCATTTT. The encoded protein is CASSPRGGSSQPQHF. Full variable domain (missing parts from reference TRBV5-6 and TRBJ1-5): DAGVTQSPTHLIKTRGQQVTLRCSPKSGHDTVSWYQQALGQGPQFIFQYYEEEERQRGNFPDRFSGHQFPNYSSELNVNALLLGDSALYLCASSPRGGSSQPQHFGDGTRLSIL.